This TCR beta chain was identified in a study of early T cells in non-severe SARS-CoV-2 infection. V lost 3 bases and J 0 bases, leaving 9 bases between the germline ends. Germline V gene sequence: CDR1 SGDLS, CDR2 YYNGEE. The CDR3 totals 14 residues. This clonotype was seen ten or more times. TCRdb passed the 5' RACE reads through MiXCR, listing each CDR3 protein once. The sample consists of around 50,000 distinct CDR3 sequences, roughly 5.9% of them appearing once. The V gene is TRBV9, the J gene TRBJ1-1; D possibly corresponds to TRBD1 (5 bases). Sequenced sample: whole blood. This clonotype originated in an adult who was a healthcare worker with PCR-confirmed SARS-CoV-2 infection or an uninfected control (not recorded which). The CDR3 sequence: CASSAGTLNTEAFF. Written as DNA, the CDR3 is TGTGCCAGCAGCGCAGGGACTTTGAACACTGAAGCTTTCTTT.